This TCR beta chain was documented in a study of post-analysis software for immune sequencing data. Comment on this clonotype: The antigen remains unidentified.

The germline V gene has CDR1 SGHKS and CDR2 YYEKEE (reference sequence). The CDR3 has 16 amino acids. J gave up 6 bases and V 7 bases, and 10 bases lay outside the gene matches. Study-wide results and limits: About five TRBV segments appeared more often in patients than in controls, and TRBV5-6, TRBV5-1 and TRBV20-1 were among these. In multiple sclerosis, normalized Chao1 diversity was significantly below that of controls.

Researchers reported that TCR beta cDNA libraries carried unique molecular identifiers. From the PCR reads, TCRdb called clonotypes with MiXCR, one entry per CDR3 protein. The table shows 400,000 to 500,000 distinct CDR3 sequences, with approximately 38% occurring only once. Sequencing was performed on blood. The TCR comes from a girl under 10 years old with multiple sclerosis. J is TRBJ2-1 and V is TRBV5-5; 13 positions match TRBD2. The CDR3 sequence is CASGSPGLAGFNEQFF. DNA for the CDR3: TGTGCCAGCGGCTCTCCGGGACTAGCGGGATTCAATGAGCAGTTCTTC.